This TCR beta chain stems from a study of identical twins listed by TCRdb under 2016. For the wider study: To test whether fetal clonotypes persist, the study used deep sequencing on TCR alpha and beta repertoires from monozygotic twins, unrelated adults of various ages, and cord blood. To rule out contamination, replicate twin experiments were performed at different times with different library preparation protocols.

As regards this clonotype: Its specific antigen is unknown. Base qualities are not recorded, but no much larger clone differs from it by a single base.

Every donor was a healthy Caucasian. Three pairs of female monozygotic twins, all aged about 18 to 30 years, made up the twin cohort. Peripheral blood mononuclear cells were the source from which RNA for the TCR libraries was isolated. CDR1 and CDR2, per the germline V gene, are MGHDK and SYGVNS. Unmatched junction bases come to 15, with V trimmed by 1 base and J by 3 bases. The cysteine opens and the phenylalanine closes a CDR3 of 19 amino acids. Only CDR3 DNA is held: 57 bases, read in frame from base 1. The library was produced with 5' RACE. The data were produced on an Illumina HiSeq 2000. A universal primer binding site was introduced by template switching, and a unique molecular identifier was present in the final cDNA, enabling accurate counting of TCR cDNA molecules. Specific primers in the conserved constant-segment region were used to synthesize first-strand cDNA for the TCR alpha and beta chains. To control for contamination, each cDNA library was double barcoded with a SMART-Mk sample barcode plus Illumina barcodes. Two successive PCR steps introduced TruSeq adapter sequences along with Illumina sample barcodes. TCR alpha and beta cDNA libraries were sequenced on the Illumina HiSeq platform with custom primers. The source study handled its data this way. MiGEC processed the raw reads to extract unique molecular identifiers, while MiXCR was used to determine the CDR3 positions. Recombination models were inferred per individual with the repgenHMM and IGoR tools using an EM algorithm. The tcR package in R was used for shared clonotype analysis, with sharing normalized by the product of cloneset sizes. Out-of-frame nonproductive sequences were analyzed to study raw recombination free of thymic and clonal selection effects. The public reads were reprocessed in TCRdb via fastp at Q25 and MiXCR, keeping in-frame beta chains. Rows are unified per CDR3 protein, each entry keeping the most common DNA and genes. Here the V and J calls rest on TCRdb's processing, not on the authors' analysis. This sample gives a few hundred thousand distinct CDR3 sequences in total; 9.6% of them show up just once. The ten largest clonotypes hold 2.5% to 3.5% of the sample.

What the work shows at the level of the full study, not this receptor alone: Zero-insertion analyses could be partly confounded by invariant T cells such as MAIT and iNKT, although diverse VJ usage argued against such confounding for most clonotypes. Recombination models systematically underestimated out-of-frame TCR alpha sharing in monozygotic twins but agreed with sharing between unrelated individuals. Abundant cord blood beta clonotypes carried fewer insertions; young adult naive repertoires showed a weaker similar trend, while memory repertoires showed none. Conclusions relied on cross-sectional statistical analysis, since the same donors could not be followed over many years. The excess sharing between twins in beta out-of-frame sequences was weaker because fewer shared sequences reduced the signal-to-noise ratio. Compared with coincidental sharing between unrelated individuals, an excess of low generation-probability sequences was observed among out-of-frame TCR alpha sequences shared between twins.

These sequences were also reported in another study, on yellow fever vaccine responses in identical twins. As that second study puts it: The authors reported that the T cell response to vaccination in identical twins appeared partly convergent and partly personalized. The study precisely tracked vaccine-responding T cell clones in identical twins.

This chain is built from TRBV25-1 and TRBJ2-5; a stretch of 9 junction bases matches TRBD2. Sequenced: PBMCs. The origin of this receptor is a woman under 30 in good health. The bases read TGTGCCAGCAGTGAATTATCGGTTGGGCTAGCGGGATCCAAAGAGACCCAGTACTTC. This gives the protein CASSELSVGLAGSKETQYF.